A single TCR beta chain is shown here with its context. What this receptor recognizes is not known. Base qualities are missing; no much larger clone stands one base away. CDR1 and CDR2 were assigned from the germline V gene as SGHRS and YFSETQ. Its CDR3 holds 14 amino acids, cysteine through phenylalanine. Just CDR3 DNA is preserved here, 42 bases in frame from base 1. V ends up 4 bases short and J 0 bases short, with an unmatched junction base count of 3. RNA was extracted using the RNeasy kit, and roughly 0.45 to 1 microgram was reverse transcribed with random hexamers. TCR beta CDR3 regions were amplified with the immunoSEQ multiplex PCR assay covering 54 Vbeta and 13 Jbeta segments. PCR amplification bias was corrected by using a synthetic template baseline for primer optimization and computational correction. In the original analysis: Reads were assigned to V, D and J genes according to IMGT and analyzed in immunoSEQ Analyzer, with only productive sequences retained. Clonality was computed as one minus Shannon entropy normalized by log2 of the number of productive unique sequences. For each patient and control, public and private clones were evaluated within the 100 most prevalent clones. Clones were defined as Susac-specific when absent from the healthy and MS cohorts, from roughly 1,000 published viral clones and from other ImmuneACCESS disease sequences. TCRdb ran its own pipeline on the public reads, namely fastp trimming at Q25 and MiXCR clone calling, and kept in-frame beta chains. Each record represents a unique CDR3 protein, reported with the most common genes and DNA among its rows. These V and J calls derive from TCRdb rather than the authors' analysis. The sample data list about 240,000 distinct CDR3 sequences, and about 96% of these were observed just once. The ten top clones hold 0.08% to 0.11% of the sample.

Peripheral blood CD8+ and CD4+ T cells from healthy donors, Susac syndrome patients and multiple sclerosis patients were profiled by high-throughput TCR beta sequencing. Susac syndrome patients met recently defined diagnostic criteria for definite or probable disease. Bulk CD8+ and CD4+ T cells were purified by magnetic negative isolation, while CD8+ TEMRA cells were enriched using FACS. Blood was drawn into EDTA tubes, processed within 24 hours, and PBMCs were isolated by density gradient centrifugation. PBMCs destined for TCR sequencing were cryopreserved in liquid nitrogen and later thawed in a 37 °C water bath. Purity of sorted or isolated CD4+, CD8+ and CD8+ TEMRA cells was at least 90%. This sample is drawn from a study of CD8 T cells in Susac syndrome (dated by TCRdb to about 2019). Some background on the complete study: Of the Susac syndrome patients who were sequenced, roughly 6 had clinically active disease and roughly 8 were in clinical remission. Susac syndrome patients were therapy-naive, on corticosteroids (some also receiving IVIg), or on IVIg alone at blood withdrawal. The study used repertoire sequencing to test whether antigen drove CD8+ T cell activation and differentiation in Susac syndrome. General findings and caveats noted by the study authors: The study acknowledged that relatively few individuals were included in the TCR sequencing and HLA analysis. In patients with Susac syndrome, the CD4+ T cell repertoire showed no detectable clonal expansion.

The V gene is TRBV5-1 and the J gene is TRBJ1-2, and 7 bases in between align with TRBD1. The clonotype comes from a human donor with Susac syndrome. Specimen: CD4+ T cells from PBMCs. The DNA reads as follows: TGCGCCAGCAGCACAGGGGAGACTAACTATGGCTACACCTTC. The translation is CASSTGETNYGYTF.